This is a list of T cell receptor beta chains from one sample in a study of blood T cell repertoires in COVID-19. The data were produced by immunoSEQ multiplex PCR, yet TCRdb's version contains in-frame clones alone and is incomplete. The sample lists 80,000 to 100,000 clones; over 60% were seen once. The material sequenced was peripheral blood. These receptor sequences come from a man in his fifties who had recovered from COVID-19. Both conserved end residues are part of each CDR3. The D gene is left open where the match is weak. The size entry is marked missing in some rows and otherwise reads once, few, many or a size class.

V	length	size	J	D	CDR3	DNA
TRBV7-2	14	-	TRBJ2-7	-	CASSFKWDSSEQYF	TGTGCCAGCAGCTTTAAGTGGGACTCCTCCGAGCAGTACTTC
TRBV2	12	-	TRBJ1-2	-	CASMERRGGYTF	TGTGCCAGCATGGAGCGAAGGGGTGGCTACACCTTC
TRBV28	13	few	TRBJ2-2	-	CASSYQGTGELFF	TGTGCCAGCAGTTATCAGGGGACCGGGGAGCTGTTTTTT
TRBV6-5	15	-	TRBJ2-3	TRBD2	CASRGSGGATDTQYF	TGTGCCAGCAGGGGTAGCGGGGGGGCGACAGATACGCAGTATTTT
TRBV2	13	-	TRBJ1-1	-	CATTAGENTEAFF	TGTGCCACAACCGCAGGGGAGAACACTGAAGCTTTCTTT
TRBV11-2	12	-	TRBJ2-7	-	CASREVAVEQYF	TGTGCCAGCAGGGAAGTGGCGGTCGAGCAGTACTTC
TRBV9	16	-	TRBJ2-2	TRBD1	CASSVPAGGGAGELFF	TGTGCCAGCAGCGTCCCTGCAGGGGGTGGGGCCGGGGAGCTGTTTTTT
TRBV20-1	11	many	TRBJ2-5	-	CSAPGTSGQYF	TGCAGTGCTCCTGGGACTTCTGGCCAGTACTTC
TRBV30	14	-	TRBJ2-3	-	CAWRSGIGTDTQYF	TGTGCCTGGAGGTCCGGGATTGGCACAGATACGCAGTATTTT
TRBV27	13	-	TRBJ2-1	TRBD1	CASSSGTEHEQFF	TGTGCCAGCAGTTCCGGGACAGAACATGAGCAGTTCTTC
TRBV13	14	-	TRBJ2-7	TRBD1	CASSLYRGPYEQYF	TGTGCCAGCAGCTTATACAGGGGGCCCTACGAGCAGTACTTC
TRBV19	13	-	TRBJ1-2	-	CASRPQGRAGYTF	TGTGCCAGTAGACCTCAAGGGAGGGCTGGCTACACCTTC
TRBV5-6	15	-	TRBJ2-5	TRBD1	CASSLGQGVQETQYF	TGTGCCAGCAGCTTGGGACAGGGGGTCCAAGAGACCCAGTACTTC
TRBV18	16	-	TRBJ1-1	-	CASSTGTKALITEAFF	TGTGCCAGCTCTACCGGGACTAAAGCCCTGATCACTGAAGCTTTCTTT
TRBV21-1	15	-	TRBJ1-5	-	CASSKGISVNQPQHF	TGTGCCAGCAGCAAAGGAATTTCAGTCAATCAGCCCCAGCATTTT
TRBV19	17	-	TRBJ2-1	-	CASSLRDFPTPYNEQFF	TGTGCCAGTAGTCTTCGGGACTTTCCGACACCCTACAATGAGCAGTTCTTC
TRBV7-9	16	few	TRBJ2-1	TRBD2	CASSPSAGGQYNEQFF	TGTGCCAGCAGCCCTTCAGCGGGGGGGCAATACAATGAGCAGTTCTTC
TRBV7-7	15	few	TRBJ2-2	-	CASSLNPSNTGELFF	TGTGCTAGCAGCTTAAATCCATCGAACACCGGGGAGCTGTTTTTT
TRBV19	11	-	TRBJ2-7	TRBD2	CASIAGGEQYF	TGTGCCAGTATCGCGGGAGGCGAGCAGTACTTC
TRBV3-1/TRBV3-2	17	few	TRBJ1-6	-	CASSQDTGQSYNSPLHF	TGTGCCAGCAGCCAAGATACCGGACAGTCCTATAATTCACCCCTCCACTTT
TRBV9	15	-	TRBJ2-1	TRBD1	CASSVGQGRGNEQFF	TGTGCCAGCAGCGTAGGACAGGGGCGCGGAAATGAGCAGTTCTTC
TRBV6-5	12	-	TRBJ1-2	-	CASSSGYGGYTF	TGTGCCAGCAGTTCAGGGTACGGTGGCTACACCTTC
TRBV6-5	14	-	TRBJ1-2	-	CASSSQSGNYGYTF	TGTGCCAGCAGTTCCCAGTCAGGCAACTATGGCTACACCTTC
TRBV5-6	15	many	TRBJ2-3	TRBD1	CASSPQGALTDTQYF	TGTGCCAGCAGCCCACAGGGGGCGCTGACAGATACGCAGTATTTT
TRBV19	15	-	TRBJ2-7	TRBD1	CASSWDSQASYEQYF	TGTGCCAGTAGCTGGGACAGCCAAGCCTCCTACGAGCAGTACTTC
TRBV27	16	-	TRBJ1-2	TRBD1	CASSQGQGKSHYGYTF	TGTGCCAGCAGTCAGGGACAGGGAAAGTCTCACTATGGCTACACCTTC